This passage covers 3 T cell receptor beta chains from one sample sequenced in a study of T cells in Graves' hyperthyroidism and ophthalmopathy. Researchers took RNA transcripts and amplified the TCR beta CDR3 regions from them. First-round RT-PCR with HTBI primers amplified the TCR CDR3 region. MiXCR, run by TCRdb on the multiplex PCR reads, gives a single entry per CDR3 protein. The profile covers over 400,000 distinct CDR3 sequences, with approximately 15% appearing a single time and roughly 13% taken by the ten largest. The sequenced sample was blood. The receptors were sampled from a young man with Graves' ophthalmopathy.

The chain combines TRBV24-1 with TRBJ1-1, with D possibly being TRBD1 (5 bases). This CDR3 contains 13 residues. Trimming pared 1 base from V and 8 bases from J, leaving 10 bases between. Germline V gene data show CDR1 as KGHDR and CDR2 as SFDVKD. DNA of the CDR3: TGTGCCACCAGTGATTTCATCAAGGGGGAAGCTTTCTTT. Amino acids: CATSDFIKGEAFF.

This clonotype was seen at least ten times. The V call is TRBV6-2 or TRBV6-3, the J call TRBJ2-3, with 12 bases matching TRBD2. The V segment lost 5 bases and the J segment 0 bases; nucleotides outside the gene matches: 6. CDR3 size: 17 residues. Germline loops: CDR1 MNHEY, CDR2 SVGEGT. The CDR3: CASSRRTSGESTDTQYF. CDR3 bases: TGTGCCAGCAGTCGACGGACTAGCGGGGAGAGCACAGATACGCAGTATTTT.

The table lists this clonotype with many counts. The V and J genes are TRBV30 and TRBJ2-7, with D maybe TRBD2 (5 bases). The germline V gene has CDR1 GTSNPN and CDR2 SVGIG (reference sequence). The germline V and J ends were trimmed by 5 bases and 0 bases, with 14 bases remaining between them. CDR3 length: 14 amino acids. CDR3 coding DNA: TGTGCCTGGGCGGACTCCTGGAGCTCCTACGAGCAGTACTTC. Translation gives CAWADSWSSYEQYF.